Listed here is a single TCR beta chain. This clonotype showed up just a few times. The antigen it binds to is not known. No base-level quality is on record; no much larger clone is a single base apart. For sequencing, an Illumina HiSeq 1500 was employed. TCRdb reran the public reads through fastp at Q25 and MiXCR, keeping productive beta chains. CDR3 protein sequences are deduplicated, and each keeps its most common genes and DNA. The sample contains over 100,000 distinct CDR3 sequences, about 9.4% of them found a single time. The ten largest make up approximately 31% of the sample. The CDR3, from cysteine to phenylalanine, totals 12 residues. Here the CDR3 DNA is all that survives: 36 bases in frame from base 1. V and J are truncated by 3 bases and 5 bases respectively, leaving an intervening sequence of 7 bases. This sample stems from a study of T cell repertoires in cytomegalovirus infection (dated by TCRdb to between 2019 and 2020). Regarding the study in general: Because public TCR beta signatures pointed to carriage of CMV infection together with the matching HLA type, the HLA type of each donor mattered for the analysis. The study at large found these results: Carriers of CMV infection plus the relevant HLA type were discriminated by the cumulative frequency of public TCR beta family members in the study cohort and in an independent 352-donor cohort. The ex vivo response was dominated by HLA-C-restricted CMV-specific TCR beta clonotypes, which also provided the single most frequent clonotype in two of eight donors.

This clonotype originated in a human donor in good health (CMV status not recorded). Some clones in this sample may be carry-over from other donors' samples. This receptor chain uses TRBV12-3 or TRBV12-4 and TRBJ1-2; the D region possibly corresponds to TRBD1 (6 bases align). The sequencing input was PBMCs, sequenced either directly or after in vitro stimulation (not recorded which). CDR3 region: CASSLDRYGYTF. The base sequence is TGTGCCAGCAGTTTGGACAGATATGGCTACACCTTC.